Listed here are 4 T cell receptor beta chains from one sample, sequenced in a study of tumor and adjacent non-tumor tissue in lung cancer. TCRbeta libraries were built with three rounds of nested PCR, modified from ARM-PCR. From the multiplex PCR reads, TCRdb called clonotypes with MiXCR, one entry per CDR3 protein. The sample lists approximately 44,000 distinct CDR3 sequences; roughly 60% were seen once. No cell sorting was done before RNA was extracted from the tissue. The normal lung tissue was taken more than 3 cm from the tumor edge. Sequenced material: distant non-tumor lung tissue. The receptors derive from a man aged 50-59 years with non-small cell lung cancer.

Worth noting for this clonotype: A much more abundant neighbour one base away suggests this may be a read error. The CDR3 end shows no conserved phenylalanine or tryptophan, and so a read error is likely. J is TRBJ1-3 and V is TRBV12-3 or TRBV12-4, with a tentative D call TRBD1 (5 bases). V was clipped by 5 bases and J by 4 bases, with 21 bases between them. The CDR3 runs 17 residues. CDR3 sequence: CASSPRGGIGSGNTIYS. As DNA, the CDR3 is TGTGCCAGCAGTCCCCGGGGGGGGATAGGTTCCGGAAACACCATATATTCT.

Turning to this clonotype: A much larger clone lies one base from this, so it may be a read error. The rearrangement uses TRBV12-3 or TRBV12-4 and TRBJ2-7; TRBD1 might be the D (5 bases). The CDR3 length is 17 residues. V was pared by 0 bases and J by 2 bases, with 17 bases between. CDR3: CASSLAWRQGDAYEQYF. Written as DNA, the CDR3 is TGTGCCAGCAGTTTAGCGTGGCGGCAGGGTGATGCCTACGAGCAGTACTTC.

The sample holds a few counts of this clonotype. At one of its ends the junction is not consistent with the germline gene, which may arise from a read error. J is TRBJ2-7 and V is TRBV11-2, with a tentative D call TRBD1 (6 bases). The CDR3 sequence is 14 residues long. Germline V CDR1 and CDR2: SGHAT, FQNNGV. The CDR3 loop is CTSITQGASHEQYF. The CDR3 nucleotides are TGTACCAGCATAACACAGGGTGCCAGCCACGAGCAGTACTTC.

The CDR3, as DNA: TGTGCCGGCAATCCCTCTGGTTGGGAAAAACTGTTTTTT. Translated, it gives CAGNPSGWEKLFF. The chain is built from TRBV6-5 and TRBJ1-4; D not certain. Germline V gene data show CDR1 as MNHEY and CDR2 as SVGAGI. Trimming took off 11 bases at V and 8 bases at J, with 18 bases between the two ends. This CDR3 region has 13 residues.